The 25 T cell receptor beta chains presented below share a single source sample, sequenced in a study of Graves' ophthalmopathy and Graves' hyperthyroidism (dated by TCRdb to between 2018 and 2020). Instrument on record: Illumina HiSeq 2000. TCR beta CDR3 regions were amplified from RNA transcripts for repertoire sequencing. A first-round RT-PCR used HTBI primers with the Qiagen OneStep RT-PCR kit, followed by a second-round multiplex PCR, size selection and purification. TCRdb cleaned the public reads at Q25 with fastp, built clones with MiXCR and kept in-frame beta chains. One record per CDR3 amino acid sequence lists the most common genes and DNA. This sample has 680,000 or so distinct CDR3 sequences in its table, and 20% to 25% of those were observed once. Clones ranked in the top ten supply roughly 6.9% of the sample. What was sequenced was peripheral blood. All receptors derive from a woman between 18 and 29 years old with stable Graves' hyperthyroidism. Some clones in this sample may be carry-over from other donors' samples. Donor details come from another sample of the same person, matched by shared clones.

This clonotype was counted a few times. The rearrangement links TRBV29-1 to TRBJ1-2; 7 bases match TRBD1. The V and J ends lost 6 bases and 2 bases, in that order; junction bases with no gene match: 6. CDR3 size: 13 residues. Germline loops: CDR1 SQVTM, CDR2 ANQGSEA. The CDR3 loop reads CSVDDRVNYGYTF. CDR3 nucleotides: TGCAGCGTAGATGACAGGGTAAACTATGGCTACACCTTC.

This clonotype has more than one count but fewer than ten. The chain's CDR3 is CASSPQEKGTPLHF. DNA of the CDR3: TGTGCCAGCTCACCTCAGGAGAAGGGGACACCCCTCCACTTT. The V gene is TRBV18, the J gene TRBJ1-6; possible D gene TRBD1, 5 bases. The CDR3 length is 14 residues. V lost 3 bases, J lost 11 bases, and 14 bases lay in between. Germline loops: CDR1 KGHSH, CDR2 LQKENI.

This clonotype occurred a few times. The chain is built from TRBV29-1 and TRBJ1-2; 7 bases match TRBD1. The CDR3 contains 13 residues. Germline CDR1 is SQVTM and CDR2 is ANQGSEA. V shed 6 bases and J 5 bases; nucleotides not matched to a gene: 9. Written as DNA, the CDR3 is TGCAGCGTCACCCCGGGACAGTCATATGGCTACACCTTC. Residues: CSVTPGQSYGYTF.

Many counts were recorded for this clonotype. The chain couples TRBV30 to TRBJ2-5; 7 bases are shared with TRBD1. This CDR3 comprises 14 residues. V trimming: 2 bases; J trimming: 2 bases; junction bases outside the gene matches: 5. From germline, CDR1 is GTSNPN and CDR2 SVGIG (reference sequence). CDR3 sequence: CAWSPGTAQETQYF. CDR3 sequence (DNA): TGTGCCTGGAGTCCAGGGACAGCTCAAGAGACCCAGTACTTC. Together with reference TRBV30 and TRBJ2-5, the CDR3 gives the full variable domain: SQTIHQWPATLVQPVGSPLSLECTVEGTSNPNLYWYRQAAGRGLQLLFYSVGIGQISSEVPQNLSASRPQDRQFILSSKKLLLSDSGFYLCAWSPGTAQETQYFGPGTRLLVL.

This clonotype turned up a few times. Its ends do not fully match the called genes, so a read error is possible. This chain links TRBV27 with TRBJ1-6, with D possibly matching TRBD1 (6 bases). Germline CDR1 MNHEY, CDR2 SMNVEV (reference sequence). CDR3 length equals 14 residues. As DNA, the CDR3 is TGTGCCAGCAGTGGGGCAGGGGTTTCTTCACACCTCAACTTT. It specifies CASSGAGVSSHLNF.

In this sample, this clonotype turned up many times. At one end, the junction sequence differs from germline, possibly due to a read error. This chain links TRBV7-2 with TRBJ1-1; D remains unclear. Per the germline V gene, CDR1 is SGHTA and CDR2 is FQGNSA. This CDR3 region has 12 residues. The CDR3 DNA is TGTGCCAGCAGCTGGAGGACCTTTGAAGCCTTCTTT. Its protein product is CASSWRTFEAFF.

In its sample, this clonotype was seen many times. This chain joins TRBV27 and TRBJ2-1; D may correspond to TRBD1 or TRBD2 (5 bases each). CDR3 length equals 15 residues. V was trimmed by 2 bases and J by 3 bases, leaving 11 bases between them. CDR1 MNHEY and CDR2 SMNVEV come from the germline V gene (reference sequence). The CDR3, as DNA: TGTGCCAGCAGTTTACGGACTGGGGGCTACAATGAGCAGTTCTTC. It yields the protein CASSLRTGGYNEQFF.

This clonotype was seen many times. The V call is TRBV15, the J call TRBJ1-5, with D hard to call. Trimming took 1 base from V and 2 from J, leaving 12 bases between them. The CDR3 runs to 16 residues. The germline V gene encodes CDR1 LNHNV and CDR2 YYDKDF (reference sequence). CDR3 in DNA: TGTGCCACCAGCAGAGTGGGGAACAGAGGCAATCAGCCCCAGCATTTT. Protein product: CATSRVGNRGNQPQHF.

This clonotype occurred many times. Here the CDR3 DNA reads TGTGCCAGCAGTTTAGGGGGTGGGTACGGCAATCAGCCCCAGCATTTT. Amino acid sequence: CASSLGGGYGNQPQHF. This sequence joins TRBV12-3 or TRBV12-4 and TRBJ1-5; D gene uncertain. Trimming took 1 base from V and 2 from J, leaving 12 bases between them. This CDR3 contains 16 residues.

The V call is TRBV7-4, the J call TRBJ1-1, with D maybe TRBD1 (6 bases). Looked up from germline, CDR1 is SGHVT and CDR2 is SQSDAQ. V lost 4 bases to trimming and J lost 4 bases, with 13 bases between them. The CDR3 covers 14 residues. CDR3 sequence (DNA): TGTGCCAGCAGCTCCACAGGGTCGGGCACTGAAGCTTTCTTT. Amino acid sequence: CASSSTGSGTEAFF. The full variable domain, with the rest looked up from reference TRBV7-4 and TRBJ1-1, is GAGVSQSPRYKVAKRGRDVALRCDSISGHVTLYWYRQTLGQGSEVLTYSQSDAQRDKSGRPSGRFSAERPERSVSTLKIQRTEQGDSAVYLCASSSTGSGTEAFFGQGTRLTVV.

This chain joins TRBV29-1 and TRBJ2-3, with 7 bases fitting TRBD1. V lost 5 bases and J lost 3; bases outside the gene matches: 2. CDR1 is SQVTM and CDR2 is ANQGSEA in the germline V gene. The CDR3 is 12 residues long. CDR3 residues: CSVWTGTDTQYF. The DNA of the CDR3 is TGCAGCGTTTGGACAGGAACAGATACGCAGTATTTT.

This chain links TRBV3-1 with TRBJ2-5; 8 bases are a match to TRBD1. V dropped 3 bases and J dropped 7; count of bases not matched to a gene: 10. This CDR3 has 15 residues. CDR1 LGHDT and CDR2 YNNKEL come from the germline V gene (reference sequence). The CDR3 bases are TGTGCCAGCAGCCACCAACGACAGGGGCTGGGGACCCAGTACTTC. Its translation is CASSHQRQGLGTQYF.

The sample holds many counts of this clonotype. The V and J genes are TRBV28 and TRBJ2-7; 7 nucleotides align to TRBD2. Germline loops: CDR1 MDHEN, CDR2 SYDVKM. The trim removed 6 bases at V and 1 base at J, leaving 9 bases unmatched. CDR3 length: 15 amino acids. Here the CDR3 DNA reads TGTGCCAGCAGGGCATGGGCTAGCGGTTCCTACGAGCAGTACTTC. This encodes CASRAWASGSYEQYF.

This clonotype was counted many times. A junction end diverges from the germline sequence, so it may reflect a read error. The chain joins TRBV20-1 to TRBJ2-7; 10 bases are shared with TRBD2. This CDR3 has 11 amino acids. The germline CDR1 and CDR2 sequences are DFQATT and SNEGSKA (reference sequence). The CDR3 DNA sequence: TGCAGCGCTAGCGGGAGTTACGAGCAGTACTTC. This gives the protein CSASGSYEQYF.

The rearrangement links TRBV28 to TRBJ1-1; D remains ambiguous. The CDR3 spans 14 residues. Per germline, CDR1 MDHEN and CDR2 SYDVKM. Trimming stripped 6 bases from V and 6 bases from J, with 17 bases between. This CDR3 is CASRRPQSTAEAFF. The CDR3 nucleotides read TGTGCCAGCAGGCGACCCCAGAGTACCGCTGAAGCTTTCTTT.

The DNA of the CDR3 is TGCAGTGCTGCTGATATCCGCGCCGAGCAGTACTTC. Its translation is CSAADIRAEQYF. The V and J genes are TRBV20-1 and TRBJ2-7; no reliable D call. Germline CDR1 reads DFQATT; CDR2 reads SNEGSKA (reference sequence). The CDR3 is 12 residues long. V was shortened by 5 bases and J by 6 bases, with 14 bases between the two germline ends.

This clonotype came up many times. This rearrangement joins TRBV5-1 to TRBJ2-5; D may be TRBD1 (7 bases). V was clipped by 3 bases and J by 5 bases, with 11 bases between them. The CDR3 is 13 amino acids. CDR1 and CDR2 from the germline V gene are SGHRS and YFSETQ. CDR3 sequence: CASSSGGLETQYF. CDR3 DNA: TGCGCCAGCAGCTCAGGGGGGTTGGAGACCCAGTACTTC.

V usage is TRBV30 and J usage is TRBJ1-6, with 7 nucleotides matching TRBD1. Germline CDR1 GTSNPN, CDR2 SVGIG (reference sequence). CDR3 length equals 15 residues. Trimming at V came to 3 bases and at J to 7 bases, leaving 9 bases not matched to a gene. CDR3 sequence: CAWRTGRRVNSPLHF. CDR3 in DNA: TGTGCCTGGAGGACAGGGAGAAGGGTAAATTCACCCCTCCACTTT.

The chain recombines TRBV28 with TRBJ2-7; possible D gene TRBD2, 5 bases. Germline loops: CDR1 MDHEN, CDR2 SYDVKM. CDR3 size: 15 residues. V gave up 4 bases and J gave up 0 bases, with 13 bases separating them. For the CDR3, the DNA is TGTGCCAGCAGTTCCACGGGGTCCTCCTCCTACGAGCAGTACTTC. Encoded protein: CASSSTGSSSYEQYF.

This clonotype was counted at least ten times. The chain has TRBV25-1 and TRBJ2-5; 7 bases line up with TRBD2. V lost 4 bases to trimming and J lost 2 bases; unmatched junction nucleotides: 13. This CDR3 has 17 amino acids. Germline V CDR1 and CDR2: MGHDK, SYGVNS. CDR3 region: CASSGRSSSAGQETQYF. The CDR3 DNA sequence: TGTGCCAGCAGTGGCCGAAGTTCTTCAGCGGGACAAGAGACCCAGTACTTC. The whole variable domain, remainder taken from reference TRBV25-1 and TRBJ2-5, is EADIYQTPRYLVIGTGKKITLECSQTMGHDKMYWYQQDPGMELHLIHYSYGVNSTEKGDLSSESTVSRIRTEHFPLTLESARPSHTSQYLCASSGRSSSAGQETQYFGPGTRLLVL.

This clonotype was observed a few times. A much larger clone lies one base from this, so it may be a read error. CDR3 in amino acids: CAWRGFGEYEQCF. In DNA, the CDR3 is TGTGCCTGGAGAGGATTCGGGGAATACGAGCAGTGCTTC. The genes are TRBV30 and TRBJ2-7; tentatively, D is TRBD2 (5 bases). CDR1 and CDR2 from the germline V gene are GTSNPN and SVGIG (reference sequence). The CDR3 runs to 13 residues. The whole variable domain, remainder taken from reference TRBV30 and TRBJ2-7, is SQTIHQWPATLVQPVGSPLSLECTVEGTSNPNLYWYRQAAGRGLQLLFYSVGIGQISSEVPQNLSASRPQDRQFILSSKKLLLSDSGFYLCAWRGFGEYEQCFGPGTRLTVT.

This clonotype was recorded at least ten times. This rearrangement joins TRBV15 to TRBJ2-2; D is ambiguous. There are 15 residues in the CDR3. The V and J ends lost 7 bases and 0 bases respectively, with 12 bases between them. Germline CDR1 and CDR2: LNHNV and YYDKDF (reference sequence). CDR3 bases: TGTGCCACCACGTTGCGCAGGTCGAACACCGGGGAGCTGTTTTTT. Translation: CATTLRRSNTGELFF.

The genes are TRBV30 and TRBJ1-1; D remains ambiguous. This CDR3 spans 14 amino acids. V lost 3 bases, J lost 0 bases, and 11 bases lay in between. Germline CDR1 is GTSNPN and CDR2 is SVGIG (reference sequence). CDR3 sequence reads: CAWRVSQVNTEAFF. DNA for the CDR3: TGTGCCTGGAGAGTCTCACAAGTGAACACTGAAGCTTTCTTT.

This chain uses TRBV6-1 with TRBJ2-7; possible D gene TRBD1, 6 bases. CDR1 and CDR2 (germline): MNHNS, SASEGT. There are 11 residues in the CDR3. V shed 3 bases and J shed 12 bases, with 12 bases lying between them. CDR3 DNA: TGTGCCAGCAGTGAGGGGGCGAACCGGTACTTC. It encodes CASSEGANRYF.

The table lists this clonotype with many counts. The CDR3 loop reads CASSSGPALSSGANVLTF. CDR3 DNA: TGTGCCAGCAGTTCGGGACCAGCGCTCAGCTCTGGGGCCAACGTCCTGACTTTC. The chain couples TRBV12-3 or TRBV12-4 to TRBJ2-6; TRBD1 or TRBD2 may be the D gene (5 bases each). This CDR3 is built from 18 residues. V lost 4 bases to trimming and J lost 0 bases, with 16 bases between them.